This T cell receptor beta chain was captured in a study of T cell changes during pregnancy in multiple sclerosis (dated by TCRdb to about 2019). The study in broad terms: Changes in the T cell repertoire over the course of pregnancy were examined in this study in women with multiple sclerosis.

Comment on this clone: Its antigen is still unknown. The record has no base qualities; no much larger clone is one base away.

Library generation was performed with the immunoSEQ multiplex PCR assay. Not all clones reach the TCRdb copy of this immuneACCESS table, which keeps in-frame sequences only. Checked studies attribute under half of the gap to unresolved V genes and leave the rest unexplained. This sample has some 100,000 clones in its table, and around 93% of those were observed once. Clones ranked in the top ten supply more than 0.8% of the sample. Here V drops 8 bases and J drops 1 base, and the junction holds 7 bases not matched to any gene. Sequences SGHNT (CDR1) and YYREEE (CDR2) are obtained from the germline V gene (reference sequence). The cysteine opens and the phenylalanine closes a CDR3 of 15 amino acids. Here the CDR3 DNA is all that survives: 45 bases in frame from base 1.

Source: peripheral blood, taken before pregnancy. The sequence joins TRBV5-4 to TRBJ2-2; a stretch of 8 junction bases matches TRBD2. This clonotype was sampled from a female donor with multiple sclerosis, enrolled in a pregnancy study. At the DNA level, the sequence is TGTGCCAGTCACCGTGCGGGAGGGAACACCGGGGAGCTGTTTTTT. Its product reads: CASHRAGGNTGELFF.